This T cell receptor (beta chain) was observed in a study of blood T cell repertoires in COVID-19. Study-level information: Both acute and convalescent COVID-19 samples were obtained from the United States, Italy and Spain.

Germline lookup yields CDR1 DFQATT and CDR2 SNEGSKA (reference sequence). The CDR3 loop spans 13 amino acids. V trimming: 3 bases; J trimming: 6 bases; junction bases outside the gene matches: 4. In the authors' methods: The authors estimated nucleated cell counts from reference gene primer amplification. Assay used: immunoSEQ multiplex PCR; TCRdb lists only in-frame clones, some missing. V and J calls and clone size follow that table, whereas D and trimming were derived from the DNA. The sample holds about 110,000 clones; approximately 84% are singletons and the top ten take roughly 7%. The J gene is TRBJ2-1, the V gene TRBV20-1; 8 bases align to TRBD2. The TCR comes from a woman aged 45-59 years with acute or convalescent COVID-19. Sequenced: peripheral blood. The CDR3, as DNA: TGCAGTGCTAGTAAGCGGGGGCTCAATGAGCAGTTCTTC. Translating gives CSASKRGLNEQFF.